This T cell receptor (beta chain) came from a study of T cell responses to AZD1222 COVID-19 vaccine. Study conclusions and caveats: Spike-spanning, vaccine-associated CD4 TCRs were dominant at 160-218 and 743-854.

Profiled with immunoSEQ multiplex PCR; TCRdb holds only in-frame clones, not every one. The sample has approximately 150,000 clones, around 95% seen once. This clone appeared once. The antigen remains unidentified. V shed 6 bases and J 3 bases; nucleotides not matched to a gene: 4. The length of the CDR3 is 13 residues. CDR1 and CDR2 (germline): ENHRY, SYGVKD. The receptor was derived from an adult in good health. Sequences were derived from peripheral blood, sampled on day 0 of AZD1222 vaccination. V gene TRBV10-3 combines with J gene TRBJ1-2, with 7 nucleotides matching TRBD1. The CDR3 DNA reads TGTGCCATCAGCAGGGGGTTAGACTATGGCTACACCTTC. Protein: CAISRGLDYGYTF.